This passage covers 4 T cell receptor beta chains from one sample sequenced in a study of cytomegalovirus exposure and HLA in healthy donors. 13 Jbeta primers and 60 Vbeta primers were used for the PCR. Sequenced by immunoSEQ multiplex PCR; TCRdb stores in-frame clones only, minus some. Of 150,000 or so clones in the sample, roughly 78% were seen once. The material sequenced was PBMCs. The receptors originated from a man aged 35-49 years in good health and CMV-seropositive.

V gene TRBV6-1 combines with J gene TRBJ1-1; D might be TRBD1 (5 bases). V was trimmed by 7 bases and J by 1 base, leaving 13 bases between them. Germline loops: CDR1 MNHNS, CDR2 SASEGT. This CDR3 spans 14 amino acids. CDR3 nucleotide sequence: TGTGCCAGCAACCTCGGGGGGGAGAACACTGAAGCTTTCTTT. It specifies CASNLGGENTEAFF.

This chain connects TRBV10-3 to TRBJ2-2; 7 nucleotides match TRBD1. The CDR3 has 14 residues. V trimming: 3 bases; J trimming: 4 bases; junction bases outside the gene matches: 2. CDR1 ENHRY and CDR2 SYGVKD come from the germline V gene. The CDR3 reads CAISDHRGTGELFF. In DNA, the CDR3 is TGTGCCATCAGTGACCACAGGGGCACCGGGGAGCTGTTTTTT.

Only a few counts were recorded for this clone. The chain is built from TRBV30 and TRBJ2-7; the D gene is possibly TRBD2 (5 bases). V was cut by 6 bases and J by 1 base, with 13 bases left in between. CDR3 length: 13 residues. The V gene's germline CDR1 is GTSNPN and CDR2 SVGIG (reference sequence). In nucleotides, the CDR3 is TGTGCCTGCTCCAGGACGGGATCCTACGAGCAGTACTTC. It yields the protein CACSRTGSYEQYF. Using reference TRBV30 and TRBJ2-7 for the parts outside the CDR3, the full variable domain is SQTIHQWPATLVQPVGSPLSLECTVEGTSNPNLYWYRQAAGRGLQLLFYSVGIGQISSEVPQNLSASRPQDRQFILSSKKLLLSDSGFYLCACSRTGSYEQYFGPGTRLTVT.

The V and J genes are TRBV19 and TRBJ2-3; D is unclear. The CDR3 has 13 residues. The V gene's germline CDR1 is LNHDA and CDR2 SQIVND (reference sequence). Trimming took 3 bases from V and 1 from J, leaving 5 bases between them. In DNA, the CDR3 is TGTGCCAGTAGTATTACAGGCACAGATACGCAGTATTTT. This codes for CASSITGTDTQYF. Full variable domain (outside the CDR3, taken from reference TRBV19 and TRBJ2-3): DGGITQSPKYLFRKEGQNVTLSCEQNLNHDAMYWYRQDPGQGLRLIYYSQIVNDFQKGDIAEGYSVSREKKESFPLTVTSAQKNPTAFYLCASSITGTDTQYFGPGTRLTVL.